This T cell receptor (beta chain) was identified in a study of cytotoxic CD8 clonotypes in ibrutinib-treated CLL. Whole-study context: The subjects consisted of about 10 relapsed/refractory and some 15 treatment-naive individuals, with some 17 IGHV unmutated.

Method: immunoSEQ multiplex PCR; TCRdb's copy keeps in-frame clones and lacks some. Among about 92,000 clones listed, 70% to 80% were seen once. Study observations and caveats: Treatment left the uncommon public clonotypes either contracted or stable in frequency. Clonality rose at ibrutinib response, held steady in sustained remission, and fell toward baseline at progression.

The authors obtained roughly 1.8 micrograms of genomic DNA from cryopreserved PBMCs for TCR beta libraries. Points on this clone: Its antigen is still unknown.

The TCR was taken from a human donor with chronic lymphocytic leukemia. Here the sequenced sample was PBMCs, taken after 24 months of ibrutinib treatment.

CDR3 region: CASSSRLNTEAFF. CDR3 in DNA: TGTGCCAGCAGTTCCCGACTGAACACTGAAGCTTTCTTT. The chain links TRBV28 to TRBJ1-1; D ambiguous. V lost 4 bases and J 0 bases, leaving 6 bases between the germline ends. CDR3 length: 13 residues. Germline CDR1 reads MDHEN; CDR2 reads SYDVKM.